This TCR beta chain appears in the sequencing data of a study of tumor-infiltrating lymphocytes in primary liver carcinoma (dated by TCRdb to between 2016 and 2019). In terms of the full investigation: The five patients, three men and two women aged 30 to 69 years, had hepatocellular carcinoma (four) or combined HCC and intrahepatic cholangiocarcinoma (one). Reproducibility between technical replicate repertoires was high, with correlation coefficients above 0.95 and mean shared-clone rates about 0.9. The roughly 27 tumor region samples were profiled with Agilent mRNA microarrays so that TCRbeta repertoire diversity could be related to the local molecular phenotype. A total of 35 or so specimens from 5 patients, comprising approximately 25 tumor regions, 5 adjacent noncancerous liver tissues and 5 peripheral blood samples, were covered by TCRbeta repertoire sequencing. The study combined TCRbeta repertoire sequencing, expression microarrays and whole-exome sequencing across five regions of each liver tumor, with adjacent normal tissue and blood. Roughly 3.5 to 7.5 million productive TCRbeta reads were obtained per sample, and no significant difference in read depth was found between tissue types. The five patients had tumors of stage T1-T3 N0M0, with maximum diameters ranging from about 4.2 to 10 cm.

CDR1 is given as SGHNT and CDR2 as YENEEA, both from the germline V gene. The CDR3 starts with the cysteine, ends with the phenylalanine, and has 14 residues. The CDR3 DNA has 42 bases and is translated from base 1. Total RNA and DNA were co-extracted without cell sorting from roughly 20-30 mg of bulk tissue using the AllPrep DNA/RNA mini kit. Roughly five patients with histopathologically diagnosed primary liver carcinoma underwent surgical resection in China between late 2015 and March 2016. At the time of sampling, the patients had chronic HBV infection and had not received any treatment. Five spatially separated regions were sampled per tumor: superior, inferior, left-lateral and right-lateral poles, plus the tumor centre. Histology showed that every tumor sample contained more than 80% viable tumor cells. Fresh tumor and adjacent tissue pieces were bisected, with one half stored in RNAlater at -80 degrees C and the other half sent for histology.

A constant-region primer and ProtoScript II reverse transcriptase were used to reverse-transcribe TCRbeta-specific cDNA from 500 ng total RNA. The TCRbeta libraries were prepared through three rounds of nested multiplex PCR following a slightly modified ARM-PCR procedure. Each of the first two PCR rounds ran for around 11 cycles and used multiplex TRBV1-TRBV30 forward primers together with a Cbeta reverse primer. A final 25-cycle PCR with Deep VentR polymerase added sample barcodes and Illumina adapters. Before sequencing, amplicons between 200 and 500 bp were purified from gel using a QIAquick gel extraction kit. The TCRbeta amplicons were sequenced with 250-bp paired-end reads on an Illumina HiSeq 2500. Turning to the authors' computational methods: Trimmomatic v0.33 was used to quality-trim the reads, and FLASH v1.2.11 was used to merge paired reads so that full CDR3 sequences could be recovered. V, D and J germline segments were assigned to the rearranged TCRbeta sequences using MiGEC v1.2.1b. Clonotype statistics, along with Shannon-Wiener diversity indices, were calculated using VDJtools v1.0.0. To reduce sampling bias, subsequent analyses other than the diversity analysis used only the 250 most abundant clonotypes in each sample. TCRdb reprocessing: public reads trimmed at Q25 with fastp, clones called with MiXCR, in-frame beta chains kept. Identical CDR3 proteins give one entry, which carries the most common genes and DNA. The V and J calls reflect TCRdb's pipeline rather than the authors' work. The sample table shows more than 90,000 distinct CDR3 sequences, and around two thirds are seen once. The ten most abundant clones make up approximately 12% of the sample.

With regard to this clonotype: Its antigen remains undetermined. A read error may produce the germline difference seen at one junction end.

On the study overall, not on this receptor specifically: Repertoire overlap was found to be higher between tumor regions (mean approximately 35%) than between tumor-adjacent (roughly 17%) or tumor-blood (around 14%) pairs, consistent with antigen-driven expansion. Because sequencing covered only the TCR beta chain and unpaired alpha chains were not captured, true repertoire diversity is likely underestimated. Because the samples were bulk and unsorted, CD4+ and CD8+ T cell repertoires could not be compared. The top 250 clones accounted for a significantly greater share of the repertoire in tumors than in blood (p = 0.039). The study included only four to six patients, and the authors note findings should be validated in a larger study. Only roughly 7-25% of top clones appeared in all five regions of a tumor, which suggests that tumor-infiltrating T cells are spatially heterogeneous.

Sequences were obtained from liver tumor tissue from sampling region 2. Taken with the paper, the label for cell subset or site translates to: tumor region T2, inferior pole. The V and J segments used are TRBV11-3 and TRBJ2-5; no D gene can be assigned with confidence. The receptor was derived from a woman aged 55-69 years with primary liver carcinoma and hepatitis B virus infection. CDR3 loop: CAISLGSYQETQYF. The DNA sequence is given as TGTGCCATCAGCTTAGGGTCGTACCAAGAGACTCAGTACTTC.